Presented here are 9 T cell receptor beta chains from one specimen sequenced in a study of blood T cell repertoires in COVID-19. This table comes from immunoSEQ multiplex PCR, and its TCRdb copy is limited to in-frame clones, with some not included. The table includes 65,000 to 70,000 clones, approximately 91% detected once. The sequenced sample was peripheral blood. The origin of the receptors is a human donor with active COVID-19. The donor label of this sample is uncertain.

Only a few counts were recorded for this clone. The chain is built from TRBV18 and TRBJ2-3, with 9 positions matching TRBD2. CDR1 is KGHSH and CDR2 is LQKENI in the germline V gene. This CDR3 has 15 amino acids. J lost 4 bases, V lost 6 bases, and 8 bases had no gene match. Here the CDR3 reads CASSRLAETADTQYF. In nucleotides, the CDR3 is TGTGCCAGCTCCAGACTAGCGGAGACGGCAGATACGCAGTATTTT.

The genes are TRBV2 and TRBJ2-5; 9 bases line up with TRBD1. V shed 5 bases and J 1 base; nucleotides not matched to a gene: 2. This CDR3 has 14 residues. Germline assignment: CDR1 SNHLY and CDR2 FYNNEI. CDR3 DNA sequence: TGTGCCAGCAGTACACAGGGGGCCCAAGAGACCCAGTACTTC. Protein: CASSTQGAQETQYF.

The chain joins TRBV18 to TRBJ1-3, with 8 bases identical to TRBD1. The junction had 4 bases not matched to a gene; V was cut back by 4 bases and J by 2 bases. The germline CDR1 and CDR2 sequences are KGHSH and LQKENI. The CDR3 has 15 residues. CDR3: CASSLGQGPGNTIYF. For the CDR3, the DNA is TGTGCCAGCTCACTTGGACAGGGCCCTGGAAACACCATATATTTT.

The V and J genes are TRBV5-4 and TRBJ2-2, with a possible D match to TRBD2 (7 bases). CDR3 length: 16 residues. Per the germline V gene, CDR1 is SGHNT and CDR2 is YYREEE (reference sequence). With 3 bases removed from V and 4 bases from J, the gap between germline ends came to 16 bases. The CDR3 spells CASSWAGARSTGELFF. The CDR3 DNA reads TGTGCCAGCAGCTGGGCGGGGGCTCGATCCACCGGGGAGCTGTTTTTT.

The chain has TRBV28 and TRBJ1-5; unclear D gene. V lost 3 bases to trimming and J lost 2 bases, with 14 bases between them. The germline CDR1 and CDR2 sequences are MDHEN and SYDVKM. The CDR3 totals 16 residues. The CDR3 DNA reads TGTGCCAGCAGTTTGCGGCGAACGGTGGGCAATCAGCCCCAGCATTTT. This sequence encodes CASSLRRTVGNQPQHF.

The chain joins TRBV5-6 to TRBJ2-7, with D perhaps matching TRBD1 (6 bases). CDR1 is SGHDT and CDR2 is YYEEEE in the germline V gene. The CDR3 is 14 amino acids. V shed 0 bases and J shed 1 base, with 8 bases lying between them. CDR3 sequence (DNA): TGTGCCAGCAGCTTGGCAGGGGCATCCTACGAGCAGTACTTC. It translates to CASSLAGASYEQYF.

The chain is built from TRBV9 and TRBJ1-4; D is possibly TRBD1 (5 bases). This CDR3 comprises 15 residues. Trimming left V 3 bases short and J 8 bases short, with 17 bases between. The germline V gene encodes CDR1 SGDLS and CDR2 YYNGEE. The CDR3 region has the DNA TGTGCCAGCAGCGGCACAGGCCCCACTGGGGAAAAACTGTTTTTT. It codes for CASSGTGPTGEKLFF.

This clone appeared a single time. This chain connects TRBV5-4 to TRBJ2-7; TRBD2 matches at 9 bases. In germline, CDR1 is SGHNT, CDR2 YYREEE (reference sequence). CDR3 size: 15 residues. Unmatched junction bases numbered 6, after V lost 1 base and J lost 4 bases. The DNA of the CDR3 is TGTGCCAGCAGCTTGTTGGGACTAGCTTCGTACGAGCAGTACTTC. Amino acids: CASSLLGLASYEQYF. The whole variable domain, remainder taken from reference TRBV5-4 and TRBJ2-7, is ETGVTQSPTHLIKTRGQQVTLRCSSQSGHNTVSWYQQALGQGPQFIFQYYREEENGRGNFPPRFSGLQFPNYSSELNVNALELDDSALYLCASSLLGLASYEQYFGPGTRLTVT.

This clone was seen just once. This chain joins TRBV7-9 and TRBJ1-4, with D possibly being TRBD1 (6 bases). The germline V and J ends were trimmed by 1 base and 5 bases, with 8 bases remaining between them. Germline-derived CDR1 and CDR2 are SEHNR and FQNEAQ (reference sequence). CDR3 length: 14 amino acids. The CDR3 sequence is CASSLGGLNEKLFF. The CDR3 DNA sequence: TGTGCCAGCAGCTTAGGGGGGCTGAATGAAAAACTGTTTTTT.